Listed below are T cell receptor beta chains from one sample, sequenced in a study of graft-versus-host responses after intestinal transplantation. Sequenced by immunoSEQ multiplex PCR; TCRdb stores in-frame clones only, minus some. The sample has tens of thousands of clones, around 92% seen once. Their antigen targets remain unknown. This material consisted of unstimulated CD4+ T cells sorted from spleen or lymph node cells, taken before transplant. The receptors come from a human donor who was the organ donor for an intestinal transplant. Both conserved end residues are part of each CDR3. The D gene is left open where the match is weak. Clone size is given for some rows only: seen once, a few or many times, or a class if the clone is expanded.

J	size	D	V	CDR3	DNA
TRBJ2-6	NA	TRBD1	TRBV5-1	CASSLGTGGNGANVLTF	TGCGCCAGCAGCTTGGGGACAGGTGGGAATGGGGCCAACGTCCTGACTTTC
TRBJ2-3	NA	TRBD2	TRBV19	CASSVVPSGIRSTDTQYF	TGTGCCAGTAGTGTTGTCCCTAGCGGGATCCGGAGCACAGATACGCAGTATTTT
TRBJ1-4	once	TRBD1	TRBV28	CASSGRQGTNEKLFF	TGTGCCAGCAGTGGAAGACAGGGGACTAATGAAAAACTGTTTTTT
TRBJ2-7	NA	TRBD2	TRBV6-6	CASSRLAGGSYEQYF	TGTGCCAGCAGTAGACTAGCGGGAGGGTCCTACGAGCAGTACTTC
TRBJ1-2	once	TRBD1	TRBV5-1	CASSLTGTDPVGYTF	TGCGCCAGCAGCTTGACCGGGACAGACCCAGTTGGCTACACCTTC
TRBJ1-3	NA	NA	TRBV6-1	CASSTWSSGNTIYF	TGTGCCAGCAGTACGTGGAGCTCTGGAAACACCATATATTTT
TRBJ2-7	NA	NA	TRBV11-1	CASSVSGDPTYEQYF	TGTGCCAGCAGCGTATCAGGGGACCCTACCTACGAGCAGTACTTC
TRBJ1-1	NA	NA	TRBV18	CASSLFKGLQEAFF	TGTGCCAGCTCACTTTTTAAGGGGTTACAAGAAGCTTTCTTT
TRBJ1-3	NA	NA	TRBV7-2	CASSDPGAGGNTIYF	TGTGCCAGCAGCGACCCAGGGGCGGGTGGAAACACCATATATTTT
TRBJ2-1	NA	NA	TRBV5-6	CASSLAPTANEQFF	TGTGCCAGCAGCTTAGCACCGACTGCTAATGAGCAGTTCTTC
TRBJ2-1	NA	NA	TRBV28	CASTLDKGGSYNEQFF	TGTGCCAGCACCCTGGACAAAGGGGGTTCCTACAATGAGCAGTTCTTC
TRBJ1-5	NA	TRBD1	TRBV9	CASSRQGGQGQPQHF	TGTGCCAGCAGCCGGCAGGGGGGCCAGGGGCAGCCCCAGCATTTT
TRBJ2-1	NA	NA	TRBV28	CASSPPGLGNNEQFF	TGTGCCAGCAGCCCACCTGGACTGGGGAACAATGAGCAGTTCTTC
TRBJ2-1	NA	TRBD2	TRBV28	CASSPPNAGLAGVGNEQFF	TGTGCCAGCAGTCCCCCAAACGCAGGACTAGCGGGAGTGGGGAATGAGCAGTTCTTC
TRBJ1-3	few	TRBD1	TRBV19	CASSARQGSGNTIYF	TGTGCCAGTAGTGCCCGACAGGGCTCTGGAAACACCATATATTTT
TRBJ2-2	NA	TRBD1	TRBV5-1	CASSLSTGGGGELFF	TGCGCCAGCAGCTTGTCCACAGGGGGTGGCGGGGAGCTGTTTTTT
TRBJ2-7	once	NA	TRBV6-6	CASSYAGGQYF	TGTGCCAGCAGTTATGCAGGAGGGCAGTACTTC
TRBJ1-2	NA	NA	TRBV13	CASSLYPYGYTF	TGTGCCAGCAGCTTATATCCCTATGGCTACACCTTC
TRBJ2-7	NA	NA	TRBV10-2	CASSPSLSGLEQYF	TGCGCCAGCAGCCCGAGTCTATCAGGGCTCGAGCAGTACTTC
TRBJ2-7	NA	TRBD2	TRBV6-1	CASSDVTSGSFYEQYF	TGTGCCAGCAGTGACGTCACTAGCGGGAGTTTTTACGAGCAGTACTTC
TRBJ1-5	NA	NA	TRBV2	CASSEGGLQPQHF	TGTGCCAGCAGTGAAGGGGGGCTCCAGCCCCAGCATTTT
TRBJ2-2	NA	NA	TRBV7-6	CASSLSDTNTGELFF	TGTGCCAGCAGCTTATCGGACACGAACACCGGGGAGCTGTTTTTT
TRBJ2-5	NA	NA	TRBV5-6	CASSSDDVGEETQYF	TGTGCCAGCAGCTCAGACGATGTAGGGGAAGAGACCCAGTACTTC
TRBJ2-1	few	TRBD1	TRBV5-6	CASSFYGTGRDNEQFF	TGTGCCAGCAGCTTCTATGGGACAGGGAGAGACAATGAGCAGTTCTTC
TRBJ1-3	NA	NA	TRBV30	CAWSTGLGGNTIYF	TGTGCCTGGAGTACAGGGTTGGGTGGAAACACCATATATTTT
TRBJ2-7	NA	NA	TRBV6-1	CASMLATGPYEQYF	TGTGCCAGCATGCTAGCGACTGGCCCCTACGAGCAGTACTTC
TRBJ1-3	NA	NA	TRBV6-5	CASSYTDRPGNTIYF	TGTGCCAGCAGTTATACCGACAGGCCCGGAAACACCATATATTTT
TRBJ1-2	few	TRBD1	TRBV29-1	CSVGTGSGYTF	TGCAGCGTCGGGACAGGGTCTGGCTACACCTTC
TRBJ2-3	NA	TRBD2	TRBV28	CASSTPFGLAGNTDTQYF	TGTGCCAGCAGTACTCCATTCGGACTAGCGGGGAACACAGATACGCAGTATTTT
TRBJ2-2	NA	TRBD1	TRBV18	CASSLQGAGELFF	TGTGCCAGCTCACTACAGGGGGCCGGGGAGCTGTTTTTT
TRBJ2-4	NA	NA	TRBV5-8	CASSYLLAKNIQYF	TGTGCCAGCTCCTACCTACTAGCCAAAAACATTCAGTACTTC
TRBJ1-1	NA	TRBD1	TRBV6-1	CASSEHGRGMNTEAFF	TGTGCCAGCAGTGAGCACGGCAGGGGGATGAACACTGAAGCTTTCTTT
TRBJ2-3	NA	TRBD2	TRBV6-6	CASRLAGRTDTQYF	TGTGCCAGCAGACTAGCGGGAAGGACAGATACGCAGTATTTT
TRBJ2-1	NA	NA	TRBV21-1	CASSNRGGNEQFF	TGTGCCAGCAGCAACAGGGGTGGAAATGAGCAGTTCTTC
TRBJ2-7	once	TRBD1	TRBV27	CASSPRQGYYEQYF	TGTGCCAGCAGTCCCAGACAGGGTTACTACGAGCAGTACTTC
TRBJ2-7	NA	TRBD2	TRBV7-9	CASSLDPLAGGPYEQYF	TGTGCCAGCAGCTTAGACCCCCTAGCGGGAGGCCCCTACGAGCAGTACTTC
TRBJ1-6	NA	NA	TRBV30	CAWSVRGRTAVSPLHF	TGTGCCTGGAGTGTACGGGGGAGGACGGCGGTTTCACCCCTCCACTTT
TRBJ2-7	NA	TRBD1	TRBV18	CASPRGRRVYEQYF	TGTGCCAGCCCAAGGGGGCGCAGAGTCTACGAGCAGTACTTC
TRBJ1-3	NA	NA	TRBV6-6	CASSPPQDHSGNTIYF	TGTGCCAGCAGCCCGCCTCAGGATCACTCTGGAAACACCATATATTTT
TRBJ2-2	NA	TRBD1	TRBV5-1	CASSLGDRDTGELFF	TGCGCCAGCAGCTTGGGGGACAGGGATACCGGGGAGCTGTTTTTT
TRBJ2-5	NA	NA	TRBV7-9	CASSPSEGPQETQYF	TGTGCCAGCAGCCCATCCGAGGGCCCACAAGAGACCCAGTACTTC
TRBJ2-1	NA	TRBD1	TRBV27	CASSPHHSTGFEQFF	TGTGCCAGCAGTCCACACCACTCGACAGGGTTCGAGCAGTTCTTC
TRBJ2-1	NA	TRBD2	TRBV15	CATSRDYKGLVGNEQFF	TGTGCCACCAGCAGAGATTACAAAGGACTAGTTGGCAATGAGCAGTTCTTC
TRBJ2-1	once	TRBD2	TRBV7-6	CASSLGGTSNNEQFF	TGTGCCAGCAGCTTAGGAGGGACTAGCAATAATGAGCAGTTCTTC
TRBJ1-5	once	TRBD1	TRBV28	CASTRGGPGQGANQPQHF	TGTGCCAGCACTCGGGGAGGACCGGGACAGGGTGCGAATCAGCCCCAGCATTTT
TRBJ1-1	NA	NA	TRBV6-4	CASSAGANTEAFF	TGTGCCAGCAGTGCAGGGGCGAACACTGAAGCTTTCTTT
TRBJ2-6	NA	NA	TRBV4-1	CASSPTGGSLSGANVLTF	TGCGCCAGCAGCCCCACTGGAGGGAGCCTATCTGGGGCCAACGTCCTGACTTTC
TRBJ2-7	NA	TRBD2	TRBV2	CASRLAGGIHEQYF	TGTGCCAGCAGGCTAGCGGGAGGGATCCACGAGCAGTACTTC
TRBJ1-1	once	NA	TRBV27	CASSSTPPGRRTEAFF	TGTGCCAGCAGTTCCACCCCCCCAGGTCGTCGAACTGAAGCTTTCTTT
TRBJ1-5	NA	NA	TRBV10-3	CAISDELGFQHF	TGTGCCATCAGTGACGAACTAGGGTTCCAGCATTTT
TRBJ2-1	NA	TRBD2	TRBV9	CASSVGISGETSRTSGSNEQFF	TGTGCCAGCAGCGTAGGTATTTCGGGGGAAACAAGCCGGACTAGCGGGAGCAATGAGCAGTTCTTC
TRBJ2-7	NA	NA	TRBV6-5	CASSYAQGTYEQYF	TGTGCCAGCAGTTATGCCCAGGGGACATACGAGCAGTACTTC